This entry lists 11 T cell receptor beta chains sequenced from one sample in a study of T cell changes during pregnancy in multiple sclerosis. Profiled with immunoSEQ multiplex PCR; TCRdb holds only in-frame clones, not every one. The data contain tens of thousands of clones, 90% of them singletons. This sample comprised CD4+ T cells from peripheral blood mononuclear cells, obtained in the third trimester of pregnancy. All receptors derive from a female donor in good health, enrolled as a control in a pregnancy study.

The chain links TRBV19 to TRBJ1-1; tentatively, D is TRBD1 (5 bases). The CDR3 totals 11 residues. V lost 8 bases, J lost 7 bases, and 11 bases lay in between. Germline loops: CDR1 LNHDA, CDR2 SQIVND (reference sequence). CDR3 loop: CASRGFSEAFF. The CDR3 DNA reads TGTGCCAGTCGGGGGTTTAGTGAAGCTTTCTTT.

This chain links TRBV19 with TRBJ2-1, with 10 bases that match TRBD2. Germline V gene data show CDR1 as LNHDA and CDR2 as SQIVND (reference sequence). The CDR3 consists of 18 residues. V was clipped by 7 bases and J by 6 bases; unmatched bases: 18. CDR3 bases: TGTGCCAGTACGGGGGGAGCGGGGGGGCCTTCGTGGTCCAATGAGCAGTTCTTC. Its translation: CASTGGAGGPSWSNEQFF.

This clone was recorded only once. This chain uses TRBV11-1 with TRBJ2-3, with TRBD1 identical over 7 bases. CDR3 length equals 14 residues. Germline trimming cut 7 bases from V and 0 bases from J; bases unmatched to any gene: 4. Looked up from germline, CDR1 is SGHAT and CDR2 is FQDESV (reference sequence). The CDR3 loop is CASTNRGSTDTQYF. DNA of the CDR3: TGTGCCAGCACCAACAGGGGTAGCACAGATACGCAGTATTTT.

The rearrangement links TRBV18 to TRBJ1-6; 8 bases are shared with TRBD1. The CDR3 has 16 amino acids. The J segment lost 3 bases and the V segment lost 3 bases, leaving 4 bases of the junction unmatched. Germline values: CDR1 KGHSH, CDR2 LQKENI. CDR3 sequence reads: CASSPQTGVYNSPLHF. The CDR3 DNA is TGTGCCAGCTCACCCCAGACAGGGGTCTATAATTCACCCCTCCACTTT.

The rearrangement links TRBV6-1 to TRBJ2-7; 10 bases fit TRBD2. This CDR3 comprises 13 residues. The J segment lost 6 bases and the V segment lost 8 bases, leaving 7 bases of the junction unmatched. CDR1 is MNHNS, CDR2 SASEGT, per germline. The CDR3 loop reads CASSLAGAREQYF. The CDR3 region has the DNA TGTGCCAGCTCCCTAGCGGGGGCTCGCGAGCAGTACTTC.

This clone was detected once. The V and J genes are TRBV6-5 and TRBJ2-3; tentatively, D is TRBD2 (6 bases). Trimming removed 6 bases at V and 2 bases at J, with 15 bases between. This CDR3 comprises 15 residues. CDR1 and CDR2 from the germline V gene are MNHEY and SVGAGI. CDR3: CASSQPAGTTDTQYF. In DNA form, the CDR3 reads TGTGCCAGCAGCCAGCCGGCGGGGACCACAGATACGCAGTATTTT.

V and J are TRBV10-3 and TRBJ1-1; D gene uncertain. CDR1 is ENHRY and CDR2 is SYGVKD in the germline V gene. CDR3 length: 13 amino acids. V dropped 0 bases and J dropped 8 bases, with 10 bases sitting between them. CDR3 in DNA: TGTGCCATCAGTGAGTCTAGCAGAGAAGAAGCTTTCTTT. This encodes CAISESSREEAFF.

This clone was observed a handful of times. This rearrangement joins TRBV30 to TRBJ1-1; perhaps TRBD1 as D (5 bases). CDR1 and CDR2 (germline): GTSNPN, SVGIG (reference sequence). The CDR3 sequence is 12 residues long. V lost 3 bases and J 5 bases, leaving 10 bases between the germline ends. This CDR3 reads CAWRDGGTEAFF. CDR3 in DNA: TGTGCCTGGAGGGACGGGGGGACTGAAGCTTTCTTT.

The chain carries TRBV30 and TRBJ1-3, with D tentatively TRBD1 (5 bases). The CDR3 is 11 amino acids. Germline CDR1 reads GTSNPN; CDR2 reads SVGIG (reference sequence). With 4 bases removed from V and 4 bases from J, the gap between germline ends came to 5 bases. The DNA of the CDR3 is TGTGCCTGGACAGGGGGAAACACCATATATTTT. This gives the protein CAWTGGNTIYF.

The rearrangement links TRBV10-2 to TRBJ1-4; D is uncertain. This CDR3 region has 13 residues. Between the trimmed V and J ends, which lost 10 bases and 2 bases, there was a span of 11 bases. The germline gives CDR1 WSHSY, CDR2 SAAADI. In nucleotides, the CDR3 is TGCGCCACCTCGGTTTCTACTAATGAAAAACTGTTTTTT. Amino acid sequence: CATSVSTNEKLFF.

The chain employs TRBV6-1 and TRBJ1-1, with D maybe TRBD1 (6 bases). V lost 4 bases, J lost 5 bases, and 20 bases lay in between. This CDR3 spans 16 amino acids. CDR1 and CDR2 from the germline V gene are MNHNS and SASEGT. Written as DNA, the CDR3 is TGTGCCAGCAGTGTGAGGGGGGGCGCCTATCTGACTGAAGCTTTCTTT. It translates to CASSVRGGAYLTEAFF.